The 18 T cell receptor beta chains in this list originate from one sample, sequenced in a study of cytomegalovirus exposure and HLA in healthy donors. PCR was performed using 60 Vbeta and 13 Jbeta primers. Measured with immunoSEQ multiplex PCR; TCRdb has only the in-frame clones, and not every one. Here the sample spans 130,000 to 150,000 clones, approximately 80% being singletons. Sequencing was done on a sample of PBMCs. The source is a man between 40 and 49 years old in good health and CMV-seropositive.

Details on this clone: One end of the junction fails to match germline, which may point to a read error. The J gene is TRBJ1-4, the V gene TRBV7-9, with D perhaps TRBD1 (5 bases). Germline CDR1 reads SEHNR; CDR2 reads FQNEAQ (reference sequence). The CDR3 contains 17 residues. The CDR3 protein is CSSSPSGGSAVGEKLFF. In DNA, the CDR3 is TGTTCCAGCAGCCCTAGCGGGGGGTCCGCCGTCGGCGAAAAACTGTTTTTT.

The chain couples TRBV2 to TRBJ2-2; D is perhaps TRBD2 (6 bases). Trimming removed 8 bases at V and 1 base at J, with 11 bases between. The germline CDR1 and CDR2 sequences are SNHLY and FYNNEI. This CDR3 comprises 14 residues. DNA for the CDR3: TGTGCCAGCCGCGGGACTTTGAACACCGGGGAGCTGTTTTTT. Residues: CASRGTLNTGELFF.

The chain recombines TRBV11-3 with TRBJ2-6, with 7 nucleotides matching TRBD1. The junction had 10 bases not matched to a gene; V was cut back by 5 bases and J by 0 bases. The CDR3 extends over 18 amino acids. CDR1 SGHNT and CDR2 YENEEA come from the germline V gene. CDR3 loop: CASSLPGTALSGANVLTF. The CDR3 DNA is TGTGCCAGCAGCCTGCCCGGGACAGCTCTCTCTGGGGCCAACGTCCTGACTTTC.

This clone has a single count. The chain is built from TRBV19 and TRBJ2-5; 16 bases agree with TRBD2. Germline CDR1 is LNHDA and CDR2 is SQIVND (reference sequence). This CDR3 contains 18 residues. Trimming cost V 8 bases and J 5 bases; bases outside gene matches: 14. CDR3 region: CASGSGTSGGAVGETQYF. The CDR3 nucleotides read TGTGCCAGTGGATCCGGGACTAGCGGGGGGGCGGTCGGGGAGACCCAGTACTTC.

The genes are TRBV15 and TRBJ2-1, with D perhaps TRBD2 (5 bases). From germline, CDR1 is LNHNV and CDR2 YYDKDF (reference sequence). V lost 4 bases, J lost 1 base, and 11 bases lay in between. CDR3 length: 15 amino acids. Here the CDR3 DNA reads TGTGCCACCAGCACGAGGGCCCCATCCTACAATGAGCAGTTCTTC. Encoded protein: CATSTRAPSYNEQFF.

The V call is TRBV5-1, the J call TRBJ2-7, with 9 positions matching TRBD1. The CDR3 totals 14 residues. V shed 4 bases and J 6 bases; nucleotides not matched to a gene: 8. Germline CDR1 is SGHRS and CDR2 is YFSETQ. Here the CDR3 reads CASSRGTGLFEQYF. Here the CDR3 DNA reads TGCGCCAGCAGCCGCGGGACAGGGCTCTTCGAGCAGTACTTC.

The chain recombines TRBV10-3 with TRBJ1-2; the D gene is possibly TRBD1 (6 bases). This CDR3 spans 11 amino acids. V gave up 7 bases and J gave up 8 bases, with 11 bases separating them. The germline V gene encodes CDR1 ENHRY and CDR2 SYGVKD. The CDR3 DNA sequence: TGTGCCATCACGGGGGGCGACGGCTACACCTTC. Protein sequence: CAITGGDGYTF.

The CDR3 protein is CASSPDRGLWEQYF. Written as DNA, the CDR3 is TGTGCCAGCAGTCCGGACAGGGGGCTCTGGGAGCAGTACTTC. The chain is built from TRBV6-6 and TRBJ2-7; TRBD1 agrees at 11 bases. This CDR3 is built from 14 residues. Germline CDR1 and CDR2: MNHNY and SVGAGI (reference sequence). V dropped 5 bases and J dropped 7; count of bases not matched to a gene: 7.

This sequence joins TRBV7-8 and TRBJ2-5, with TRBD1 as a possible D gene (6 bases). Trimming removed 6 bases from V and 2 bases from J, with 25 bases in between. CDR1 is SGHVS and CDR2 is FQNEAQ in the germline V gene. This CDR3 is 18 amino acids long. CDR3 bases: TGTGCCAGCAGTCCGGGTAGTGCAGGGGACACCATGCAAGAGACCCAGTACTTC. This codes for CASSPGSAGDTMQETQYF.

This chain uses TRBV7-2 with TRBJ2-1; D ambiguous. This CDR3 has 14 residues. The V gene lost 4 bases and the J gene lost 5 bases, with 12 bases spanning the gap. Germline-derived CDR1 and CDR2 are SGHTA and FQGNSA. For the CDR3, the DNA is TGTGCCAGCAGCTCCCGGTGGAGCAACAATGAGCAGTTCTTC. Translated, it gives CASSSRWSNNEQFF.

The chain employs TRBV27 and TRBJ1-5; 11 positions match TRBD1. CDR1 MNHEY and CDR2 SMNVEV come from the germline V gene (reference sequence). The V and J ends lost 1 base and 1 base, in that order; junction bases with no gene match: 9. This CDR3 comprises 19 residues. CDR3 loop: CASSLYWDRGYESNQPQHF. For the CDR3, the DNA is TGTGCCAGCAGTTTATATTGGGACAGGGGGTACGAAAGCAATCAGCCCCAGCATTTT.

The chain couples TRBV5-1 to TRBJ1-1; tentatively, D is TRBD1 (5 bases). The germline gives CDR1 SGHRS, CDR2 YFSETQ. Trimming cost V 2 bases and J 4 bases, with 9 bases left between them. The CDR3 runs to 13 residues. Here the CDR3 reads CASSFSRATEAFF. The CDR3 DNA is TGCGCCAGCAGCTTTTCCAGGGCCACTGAAGCTTTCTTT.

The gene calls are TRBV4-1 and TRBJ1-1; 8 positions match TRBD1. J lost 5 bases, V lost 2 bases, and 4 bases had no gene match. The CDR3 sequence is 14 residues long. CDR1 is MGHRA and CDR2 is YSYEKL in the germline V gene. The CDR3, as DNA: TGCGCCAGCAGCCAAACCGACAGGGGAACTGAAGCTTTCTTT. It encodes CASSQTDRGTEAFF.

The chain links TRBV5-1 to TRBJ1-3; 10 bases fit TRBD1. J gave up 2 bases and V 4 bases, and 0 bases lay outside the gene matches. The germline CDR1 and CDR2 sequences are SGHRS and YFSETQ. The CDR3 consists of 14 residues. CDR3 bases: TGCGCCAGCAGCGGACAGGGGGCTGGAAACACCATATATTTT. This translates into CASSGQGAGNTIYF.

The genes are TRBV9 and TRBJ2-1; TRBD1 matches at 8 bases. CDR1 is SGDLS and CDR2 is YYNGEE in the germline V gene. J gave up 7 bases and V 2 bases, and 8 bases lay outside the gene matches. The CDR3 consists of 15 residues. The CDR3 loop is CASSVRAGGLNEQFF. CDR3 DNA sequence: TGTGCCAGCAGCGTTCGGGCAGGGGGCCTGAATGAGCAGTTCTTC.

V and J are TRBV27 and TRBJ1-1; no clear D gene. CDR3 length equals 13 residues. From germline, CDR1 is MNHEY and CDR2 SMNVEV (reference sequence). V lost 4 bases to trimming and J lost 5 bases, with 11 bases between them. This CDR3 is CASSSPRGTEAFF. DNA of the CDR3: TGTGCCAGCAGTTCTCCTCGGGGAACTGAAGCTTTCTTT.

This chain connects TRBV19 to TRBJ1-3, with unresolved D. Germline values: CDR1 LNHDA, CDR2 SQIVND (reference sequence). V shed 5 bases and J shed 0 bases, with 11 bases lying between them. This CDR3 comprises 15 residues. The DNA of the CDR3 is TGTGCCAGTAGTTCCGCGGCCCACTCTGGAAACACCATATATTTT. Translation gives CASSSAAHSGNTIYF.

This clone appeared a single time. Here the CDR3 reads CAITRAQGADEAFF. The CDR3 DNA reads TGTGCCATCACCAGAGCTCAGGGGGCTGATGAAGCTTTCTTT. The chain uses TRBV10-3 and TRBJ1-1; 8 bases are a match to TRBD1. The germline gives CDR1 ENHRY, CDR2 SYGVKD. The CDR3 extends over 14 amino acids. J gave up 7 bases and V 7 bases, and 11 bases lay outside the gene matches.